This T cell receptor beta chain was observed in a study of OX40 agonist ivuxolimab in advanced cancers. Study context: The dose-escalation group included hepatocellular carcinoma, melanoma, renal cell carcinoma and head and neck cancer. Three patients responded partially, comprising one with hepatocellular carcinoma and two with cutaneous melanoma.

Germline loops: CDR1 SGHTA, CDR2 FQGNSA. The CDR3 is made up of 15 amino acids. With 5 bases clipped from V and 3 bases from J, the junction kept 7 bases outside the gene matches. Assay: immunoSEQ multiplex PCR; the TCRdb copy retains only in-frame clones and omits some. The profile shows some 87,000 clones, around 91% of them singletons. Enrollment shut out patients with autoimmune disease history or systemic immunosuppression. This sequence was found in an adult with an advanced solid tumor such as melanoma, head and neck, liver or kidney cancer. The chain links TRBV7-2 to TRBJ2-7; 10 bases match TRBD2. Material: CD4+ or CD8+ T cells sorted from blood, obtained in a trial of the OX40 agonist ivuxolimab. The CDR3 nucleotides read TGTGCCAGCAGCCCACTAGCGGGGCGTAACTACGAGCAGTACTTC. Translating it yields CASSPLAGRNYEQYF.